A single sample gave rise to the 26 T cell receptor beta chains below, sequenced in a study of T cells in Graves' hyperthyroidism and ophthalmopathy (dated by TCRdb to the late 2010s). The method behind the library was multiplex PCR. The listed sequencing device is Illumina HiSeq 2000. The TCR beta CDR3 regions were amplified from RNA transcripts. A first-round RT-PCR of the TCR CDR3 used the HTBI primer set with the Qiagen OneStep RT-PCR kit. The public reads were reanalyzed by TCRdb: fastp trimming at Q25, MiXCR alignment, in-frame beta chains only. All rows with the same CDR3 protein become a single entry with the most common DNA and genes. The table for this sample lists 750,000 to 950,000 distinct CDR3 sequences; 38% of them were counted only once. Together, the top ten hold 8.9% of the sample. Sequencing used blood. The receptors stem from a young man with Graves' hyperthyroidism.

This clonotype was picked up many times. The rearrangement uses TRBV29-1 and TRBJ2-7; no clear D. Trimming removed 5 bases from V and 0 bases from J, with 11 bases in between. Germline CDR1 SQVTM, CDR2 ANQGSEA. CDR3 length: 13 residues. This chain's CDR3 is CSVLQGPSYEQYF. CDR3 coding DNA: TGCAGCGTTCTACAAGGCCCCTCCTACGAGCAGTACTTC.

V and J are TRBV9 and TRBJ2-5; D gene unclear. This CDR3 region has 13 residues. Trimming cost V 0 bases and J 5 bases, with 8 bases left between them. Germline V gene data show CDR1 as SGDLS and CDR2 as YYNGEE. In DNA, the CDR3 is TGTGCCAGCAGCGTAGCTAATAGTGAGACCCAGTACTTC. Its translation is CASSVANSETQYF.

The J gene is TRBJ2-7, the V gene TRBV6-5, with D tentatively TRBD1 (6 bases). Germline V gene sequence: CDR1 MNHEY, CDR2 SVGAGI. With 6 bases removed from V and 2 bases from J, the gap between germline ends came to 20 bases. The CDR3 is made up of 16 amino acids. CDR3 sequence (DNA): TGTGCCAGCAGCAGCGCCGCAGGGGCGATAACCTACGAGCAGTACTTC. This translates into CASSSAAGAITYEQYF.

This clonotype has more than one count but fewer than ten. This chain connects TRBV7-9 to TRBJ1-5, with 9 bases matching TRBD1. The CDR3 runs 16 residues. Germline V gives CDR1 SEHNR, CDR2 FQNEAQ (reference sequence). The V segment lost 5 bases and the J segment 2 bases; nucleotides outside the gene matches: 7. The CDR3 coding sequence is TGTGCCAGCAGCCAAGCTCGGACAGGGGGCAATCAGCCCCAGCATTTT. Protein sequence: CASSQARTGGNQPQHF. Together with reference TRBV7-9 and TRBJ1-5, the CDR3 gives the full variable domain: DTGVSQNPRHKITKRGQNVTFRCDPISEHNRLYWYRQTLGQGPEFLTYFQNEAQLEKSRLLSDRFSAERPKGSFSTLEIQRTEQGDSAMYLCASSQARTGGNQPQHFGDGTRLSIL.

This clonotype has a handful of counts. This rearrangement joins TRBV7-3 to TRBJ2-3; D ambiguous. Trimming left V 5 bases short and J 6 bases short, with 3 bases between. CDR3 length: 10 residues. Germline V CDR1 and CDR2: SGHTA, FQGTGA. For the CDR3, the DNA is TGTGCCAGCAGCCGCGATACGCAGTATTTT. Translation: CASSRDTQYF.

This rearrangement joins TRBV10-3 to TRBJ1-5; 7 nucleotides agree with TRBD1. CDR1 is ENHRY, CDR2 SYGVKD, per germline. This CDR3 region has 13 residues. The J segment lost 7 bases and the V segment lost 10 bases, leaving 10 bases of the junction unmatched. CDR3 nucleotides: TGTGCCAGCCGACAGGGTTCCGGACAGCCCCAGCATTTT. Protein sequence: CASRQGSGQPQHF.

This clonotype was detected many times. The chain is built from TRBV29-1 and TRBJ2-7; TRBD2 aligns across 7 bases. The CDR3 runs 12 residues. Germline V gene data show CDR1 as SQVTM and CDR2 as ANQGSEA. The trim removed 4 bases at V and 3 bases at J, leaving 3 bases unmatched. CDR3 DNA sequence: TGCAGCGTTGGCGGACTAGGCTACGAGCAGTACTTC. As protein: CSVGGLGYEQYF.

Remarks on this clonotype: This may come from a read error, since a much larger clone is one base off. CDR3 DNA: TGTGCCAGCACCCAGACTTTCACTAACTATGGCTACATCTTC. Translation gives CASTQTFTNYGYIF. The J gene is TRBJ1-2, the V gene TRBV2; no clear D. This CDR3 has 14 amino acids. CDR1 and CDR2 from the germline V gene are SNHLY and FYNNEI.

The CDR3 loop is CASSWLAGVGDTQYF. The CDR3 DNA is TGTGCCAGTAGTTGGCTAGCGGGGGTCGGAGATACGCAGTATTTT. The rearrangement links TRBV19 to TRBJ2-3, with TRBD2 matching 10 bases. V lost 5 bases to trimming and J lost 5 bases; unmatched junction nucleotides: 7. CDR1 is LNHDA, CDR2 SQIVND, per germline (reference sequence). The CDR3 sequence is 15 residues long. Together with reference TRBV19 and TRBJ2-3, the CDR3 gives the full variable domain: DGGITQSPKYLFRKEGQNVTLSCEQNLNHDAMYWYRQDPGQGLRLIYYSQIVNDFQKGDIAEGYSVSREKKESFPLTVTSAQKNPTAFYLCASSWLAGVGDTQYFGPGTRLTVL.

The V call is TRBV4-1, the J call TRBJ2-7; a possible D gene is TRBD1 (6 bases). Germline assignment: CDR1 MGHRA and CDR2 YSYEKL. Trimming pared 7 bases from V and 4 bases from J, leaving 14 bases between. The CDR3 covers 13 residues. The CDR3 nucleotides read TGCGCCAGCAAAGGTATAGGGACATACGAGCAGTACTTC. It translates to CASKGIGTYEQYF.

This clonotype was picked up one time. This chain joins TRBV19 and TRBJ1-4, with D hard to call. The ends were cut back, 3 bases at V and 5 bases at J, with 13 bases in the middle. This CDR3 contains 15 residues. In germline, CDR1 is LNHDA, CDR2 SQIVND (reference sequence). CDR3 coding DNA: TGTGCCAGTAGTATCCGGACTAGCGGGAATGAAAAACTGTTTTTT. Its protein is CASSIRTSGNEKLFF.

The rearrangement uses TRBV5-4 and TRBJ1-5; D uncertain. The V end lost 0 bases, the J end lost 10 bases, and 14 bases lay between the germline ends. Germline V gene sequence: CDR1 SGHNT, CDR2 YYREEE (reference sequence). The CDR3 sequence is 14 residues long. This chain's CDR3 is CASSLATESYPQHF. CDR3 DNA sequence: TGTGCCAGCAGCTTGGCGACCGAATCGTATCCCCAGCATTTT. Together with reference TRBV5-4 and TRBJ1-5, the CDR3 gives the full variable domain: ETGVTQSPTHLIKTRGQQVTLRCSSQSGHNTVSWYQQALGQGPQFIFQYYREEENGRGNFPPRFSGLQFPNYSSELNVNALELDDSALYLCASSLATESYPQHFGDGTRLSIL.

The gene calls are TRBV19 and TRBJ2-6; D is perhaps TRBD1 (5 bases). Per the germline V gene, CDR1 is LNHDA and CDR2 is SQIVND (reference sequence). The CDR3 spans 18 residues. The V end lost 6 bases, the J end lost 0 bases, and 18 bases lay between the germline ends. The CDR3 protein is CASSPGLRSRSGANVLTF. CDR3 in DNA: TGTGCCAGTAGCCCAGGGTTGCGGAGCCGCTCTGGGGCCAACGTCCTGACTTTC.

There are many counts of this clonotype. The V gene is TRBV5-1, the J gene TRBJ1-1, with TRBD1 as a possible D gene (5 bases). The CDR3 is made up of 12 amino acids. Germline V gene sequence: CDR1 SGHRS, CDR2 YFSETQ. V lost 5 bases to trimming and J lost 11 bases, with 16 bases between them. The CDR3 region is CASRGGTHEAFF. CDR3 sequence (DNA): TGCGCCAGCAGAGGAGGGACCCATGAGGCTTTCTTT.

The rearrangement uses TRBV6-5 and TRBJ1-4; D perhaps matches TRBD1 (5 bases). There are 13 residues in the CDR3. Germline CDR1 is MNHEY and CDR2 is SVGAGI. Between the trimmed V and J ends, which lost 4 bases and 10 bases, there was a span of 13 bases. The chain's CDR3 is CASSSGTIGKLFF. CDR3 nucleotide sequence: TGTGCCAGCAGTTCCGGGACCATCGGAAAACTGTTTTTT.

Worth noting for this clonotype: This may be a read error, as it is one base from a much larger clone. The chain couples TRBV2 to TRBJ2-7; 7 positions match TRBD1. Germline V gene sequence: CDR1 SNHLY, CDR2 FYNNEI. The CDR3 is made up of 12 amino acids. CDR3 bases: TGTGCCAGCGGGGAACCCGGGACAGCGGCAAGCTTC. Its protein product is CASGEPGTAASF.

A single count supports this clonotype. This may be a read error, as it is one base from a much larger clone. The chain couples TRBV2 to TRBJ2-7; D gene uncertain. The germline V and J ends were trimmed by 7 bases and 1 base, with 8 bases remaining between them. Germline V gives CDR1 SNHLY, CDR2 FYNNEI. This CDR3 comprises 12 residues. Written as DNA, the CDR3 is TGTGCCAGCACTCGGCGATCCTACGAGCAGTACTTC. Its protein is CASTRRSYEQYF.

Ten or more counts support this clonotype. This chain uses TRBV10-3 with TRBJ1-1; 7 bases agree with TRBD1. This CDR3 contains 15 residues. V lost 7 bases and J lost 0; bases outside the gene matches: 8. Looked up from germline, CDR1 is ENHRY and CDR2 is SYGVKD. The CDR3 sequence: CAINPTGTMNTEAFF. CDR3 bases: TGTGCCATCAATCCGACAGGGACAATGAACACTGAAGCTTTCTTT.

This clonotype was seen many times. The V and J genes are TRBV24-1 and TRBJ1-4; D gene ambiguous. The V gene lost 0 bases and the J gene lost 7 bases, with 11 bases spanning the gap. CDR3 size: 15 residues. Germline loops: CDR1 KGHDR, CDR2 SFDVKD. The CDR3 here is CATSDLPVEGEKLFF. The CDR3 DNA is TGTGCCACCAGTGATTTGCCCGTAGAAGGTGAAAAACTGTTTTTT.

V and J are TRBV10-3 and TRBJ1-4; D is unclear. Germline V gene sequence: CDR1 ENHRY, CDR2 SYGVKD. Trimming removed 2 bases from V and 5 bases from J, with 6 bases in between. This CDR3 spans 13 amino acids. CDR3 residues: CAISEPQNEKLFF. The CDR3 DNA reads TGTGCCATCAGTGAGCCACAGAATGAAAAACTGTTTTTT.

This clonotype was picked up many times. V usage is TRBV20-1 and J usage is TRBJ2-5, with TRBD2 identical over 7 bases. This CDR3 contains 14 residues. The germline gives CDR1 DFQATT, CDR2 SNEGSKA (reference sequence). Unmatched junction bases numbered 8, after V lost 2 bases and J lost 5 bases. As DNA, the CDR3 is TGCAGTGCTAGACCAATGACTAGCCGGGAGACCCAGTACTTC. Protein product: CSARPMTSRETQYF.

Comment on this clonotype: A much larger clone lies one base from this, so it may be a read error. The CDR3 nucleotides read TGTACCAGCAGTAAGACGGCGGGGGGCTACGAGCAGTACTTC. Protein: CTSSKTAGGYEQYF. The chain links TRBV7-3 to TRBJ2-7; 8 nucleotides match TRBD2. This CDR3 spans 14 amino acids. Germline CDR1 and CDR2: SGHTA and FQGTGA.

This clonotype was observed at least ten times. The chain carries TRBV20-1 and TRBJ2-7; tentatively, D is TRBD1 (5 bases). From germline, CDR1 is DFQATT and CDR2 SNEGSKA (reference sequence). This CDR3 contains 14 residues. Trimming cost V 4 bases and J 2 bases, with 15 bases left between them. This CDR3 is CSAKGAGLPYEQYF. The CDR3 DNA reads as TGCAGTGCTAAAGGGGCAGGGCTACCCTACGAGCAGTACTTC.

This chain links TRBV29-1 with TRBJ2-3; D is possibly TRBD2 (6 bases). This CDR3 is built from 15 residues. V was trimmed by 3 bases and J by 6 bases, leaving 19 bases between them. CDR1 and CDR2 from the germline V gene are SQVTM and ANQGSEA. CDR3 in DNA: TGCAGCGTTGAGGGCGGGGCAGGGAGTTGGGATACGCAGTATTTT. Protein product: CSVEGGAGSWDTQYF.

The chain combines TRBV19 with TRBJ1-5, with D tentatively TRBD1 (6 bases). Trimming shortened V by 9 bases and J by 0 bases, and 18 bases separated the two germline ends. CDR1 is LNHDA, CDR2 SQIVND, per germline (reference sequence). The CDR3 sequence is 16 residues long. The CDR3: CASSFPGVSSNQPQHF. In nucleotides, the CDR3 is TGTGCCAGCAGTTTTCCAGGGGTCAGTAGCAATCAGCCCCAGCATTTT.

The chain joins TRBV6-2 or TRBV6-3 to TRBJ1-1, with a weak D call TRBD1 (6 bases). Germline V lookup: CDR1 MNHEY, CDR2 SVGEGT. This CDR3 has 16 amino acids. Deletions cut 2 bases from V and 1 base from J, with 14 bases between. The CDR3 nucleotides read TGTGCCAGCAGTTACGGGGTTGGCAGGGGGAACACTGAAGCTTTCTTT. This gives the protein CASSYGVGRGNTEAFF.